Listed below are T cell receptor beta chains from one sample, sequenced in a study of OX40 agonist ivuxolimab in advanced cancers. Here immunoSEQ multiplex PCR was the method, and the copy in TCRdb shows in-frame clones only, minus some. The top ten clones hold approximately 0.64% of a sample with 50,000 to 75,000 clones, 80% to 95% of them seen once. This specimen consisted of CD4+ or CD8+ T cells sorted from blood, obtained in a trial of the OX40 agonist ivuxolimab. These receptors were collected from an adult with an advanced solid tumor such as melanoma, head and neck, liver or kidney cancer. Both conserved end residues are part of each CDR3. Only part of the rows carry a size: once, few, many, or a class if the clone is expanded.

abundance | v_gene | CDR3aa
- | TRBV7-9 | CASSLDVSAYEQYF
- | TRBV7-3 | CASSLTGAGTDTQYF
- | TRBV5-6 | CASSLAGLDVTQYF
- | TRBV9 | CASSVVGGENTEAFF
- | TRBV10-3 | CAISDSSSALEEQYF
- | TRBV18 | CASSPLEGNHNQPQHF
once | TRBV18 | CASSPGTGNTEAFF
- | TRBV27 | CASTGSGANVLTF
- | TRBV5-4 | CASSLRLAGGGETQYF
- | TRBV19 | CASSSQANYGYTF
- | TRBV11-3 | CASSPGQGKTDTQYF
- | TRBV9 | CASSVEADSYNEQFF
- | TRBV7-6 | CASSLTMGMETQYF
- | TRBV6-1 | CASSPSSGANVLTF
- | TRBV19 | CASSSPSRNTIYF
- | TRBV9 | CASSVGQGALQETQYF
once | TRBV14 | CASSQTRTITDTQYF
- | TRBV7-3 | CASSLGAGGIADTQYF
- | TRBV9 | CASSVTGGANPDTQYF
- | TRBV5-8 | CASSFSLSTDTQYF
- | TRBV6-1 | CASSSGPLVGNTIYF
- | TRBV29-1 | CSVGDPRDTEAFF
- | TRBV25-1 | CASEEGWNTEAFF
- | TRBV30 | CAWSVWGNIQYF
- | TRBV19 | CAMNQGTNSPLHF
- | TRBV19 | CASTINMGRPTGELFF
- | TRBV11-2 | CASSFDREHNEQFF
- | TRBV5-4 | CASSKTRGASTDTQYF
- | TRBV11-3 | CASSPQRGGYEQYF
- | TRBV6-1 | CASNTNSVGYEQYF
- | TRBV30 | CAWERGLETQYF
- | TRBV7-2 | CASSLAPGNQPQHF
- | TRBV5-1 | CASSFTGETQYF
- | TRBV6-5 | CASSYTTGGSTDTQYF
- | TRBV7-3 | CASSLQVAGVGEQFF
once | TRBV6-1 | CASSDGISSYEQYF
- | TRBV6-8 | CASSYRQGNYGYTF
- | TRBV5-4 | CASSLLTEQYF
- | TRBV11-3 | CASSQDKKSSGAYYNEQFF
- | TRBV28 | CASTLPLAGSHEQFF
- | TRBV6-6 | CACQTGSGNTIYF
- | TRBV29-1 | CSVGVRGLAGGTQYEQYF
- | TRBV21-1 | CASSKSGQGAPYYGYTF
- | TRBV30 | CAWSVDRGAPDTQYF
- | TRBV15 | CATSRDRGARANEQFF
- | TRBV6-1 | CASSPRTEEAFF
once | TRBV10-2 | CASSEGPNTGELFF
- | TRBV9 | CASSVRDLFGGYGNTIYF
- | TRBV5-4 | CASSSPPGQRSYGYTF
- | TRBV5-1 | CASSSSGGGAVNEQFF
- | TRBV19 | CASSDFDNQPQHF
- | TRBV4-1 | CASSPQAGLAGATDTQYF
- | TRBV9 | CASSVGAGASTDTQYF
- | TRBV5-4 | CASSFTGGASQETQYF
- | TRBV10-1 | CASSDLAGGEQYF